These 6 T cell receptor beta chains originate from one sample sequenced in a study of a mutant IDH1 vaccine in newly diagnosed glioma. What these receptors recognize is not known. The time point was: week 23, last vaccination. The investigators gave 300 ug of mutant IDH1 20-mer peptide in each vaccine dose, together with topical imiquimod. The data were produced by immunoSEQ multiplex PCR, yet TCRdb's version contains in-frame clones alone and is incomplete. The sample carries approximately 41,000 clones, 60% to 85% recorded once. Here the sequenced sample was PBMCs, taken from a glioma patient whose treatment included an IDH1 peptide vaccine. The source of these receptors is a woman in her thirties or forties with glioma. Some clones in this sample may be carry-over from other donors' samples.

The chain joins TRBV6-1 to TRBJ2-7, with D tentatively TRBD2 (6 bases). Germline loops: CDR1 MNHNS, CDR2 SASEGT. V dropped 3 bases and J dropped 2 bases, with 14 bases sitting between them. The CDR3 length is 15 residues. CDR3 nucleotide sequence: TGTGCCAGCAGTGAGTTCTCGGGAGAGGCCTACGAGCAGTACTTC. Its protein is CASSEFSGEAYEQYF.

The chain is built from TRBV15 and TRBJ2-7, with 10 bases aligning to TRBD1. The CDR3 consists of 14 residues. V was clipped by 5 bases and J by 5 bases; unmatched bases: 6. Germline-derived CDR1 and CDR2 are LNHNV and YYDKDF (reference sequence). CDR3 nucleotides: TGTGCCACCAGCTCCCGGGACAGGGGAAACGAGCAGTACTTC. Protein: CATSSRDRGNEQYF.

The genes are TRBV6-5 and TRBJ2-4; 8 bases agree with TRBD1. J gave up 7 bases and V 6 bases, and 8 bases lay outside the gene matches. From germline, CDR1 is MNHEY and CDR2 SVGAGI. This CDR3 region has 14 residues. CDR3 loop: CASSSRQGWNIQYF. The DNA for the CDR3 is TGTGCCAGCAGCAGCCGACAGGGGTGGAACATTCAGTACTTC.

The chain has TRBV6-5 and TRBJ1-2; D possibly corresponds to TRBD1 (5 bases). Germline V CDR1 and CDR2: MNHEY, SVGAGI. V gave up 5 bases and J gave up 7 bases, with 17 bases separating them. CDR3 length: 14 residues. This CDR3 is CASSTTAGGGGYTF. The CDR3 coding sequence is TGTGCCAGCAGTACGACGGCGGGGGGGGGTGGCTACACCTTC.

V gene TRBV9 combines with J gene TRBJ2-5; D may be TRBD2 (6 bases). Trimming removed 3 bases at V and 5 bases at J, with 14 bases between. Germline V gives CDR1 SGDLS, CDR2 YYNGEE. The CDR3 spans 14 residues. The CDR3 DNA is TGTGCCAGCAGCGCCGGGAGCCCCGGGGAGACCCAGTACTTC. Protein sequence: CASSAGSPGETQYF.

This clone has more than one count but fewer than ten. CDR3 in amino acids: CASSRGTEAFF. The DNA for the CDR3 is TGTGCCAGCAGCCGAGGCACTGAAGCTTTCTTT. The chain employs TRBV7-6 and TRBJ1-1, with D uncertain. This CDR3 is 11 amino acids long. Looked up from germline, CDR1 is SGHVS and CDR2 is FNYEAQ. V lost 5 bases, J lost 4 bases, and 5 bases lay in between.